The present T cell receptor (beta chain) was sequenced within a study of OX40 agonist ivuxolimab in advanced cancers. Libraries were prepared by immunoSEQ multiplex PCR; TCRdb keeps only in-frame clonotypes and omits some of them. The sample yields over 60,000 clones, 85% seen once. This clone was detected once. V gave up 1 base and J gave up 5 bases, with 11 bases separating them. Germline V gene data show CDR1 as SEHNR and CDR2 as FQNEAQ (reference sequence). The CDR3 length is 15 residues. The rearrangement links TRBV7-9 to TRBJ1-4; the D gene is possibly TRBD1 (6 bases). This sequence originates from an adult with an advanced solid tumor such as melanoma, head and neck, liver or kidney cancer. This sample comprised CD4+ or CD8+ T cells sorted from blood, obtained in a trial of the OX40 agonist ivuxolimab. CDR3 in amino acids: CASSLGAGTNEKLFF. In DNA, the CDR3 is TGTGCCAGCAGCTTAGGGGCAGGGACAAATGAAAAACTGTTTTTT.